The 4 T cell receptor beta chains in this list originate from one sample, sequenced in a study of blood T cells in healthy people across ages. Primed by a sample-barcoded 5' primer and a J-beta primer mix, a second PCR proceeded for roughly 7 to 12 cycles. MiXCR, run by TCRdb on the 5' RACE reads, gives a single entry per CDR3 protein. The sample carries 1.2 million to 1.5 million distinct CDR3 sequences, 59% recorded once. Sample: blood. The receptors come from a man between 18 and 29 years old in good health.

This chain uses TRBV3-1 with TRBJ2-4, with a tentative D call TRBD2 (6 bases). The J call may be in error: the DNA end matches TRBJ2-7 better. Germline V CDR1 and CDR2: LGHDT, YNNKEL (reference sequence). The CDR3 is 15 amino acids. The CDR3 nucleotides read TGTGCCAGCAGCTCAGGAGGGACCGAAAAATACGAGCAGTACTTC. This codes for CASSSGGTEKYEQYF.

This chain uses TRBV12-3 or TRBV12-4 with TRBJ1-2; no clear D. The V end was cut by 6 bases, the J end by 6 bases, with 23 bases between. CDR3 length equals 16 residues. In nucleotides, the CDR3 is TGTGCCAGCAGACCGAGAGGGCTCGGGCGGCCCCATGGCTACACCTTC. Its protein product is CASRPRGLGRPHGYTF.

This clonotype appeared a single time. The chain joins TRBV20-1 to TRBJ2-5, with D hard to call. The DNA end is a closer match to TRBJ2-7, so the J assignment may be wrong. This CDR3 is built from 14 residues. Looked up from germline, CDR1 is DFQATT and CDR2 is SNEGSKA (reference sequence). The CDR3 here is CSARDPVGLDEQYF. CDR3 coding DNA: TGCAGTGCTAGAGATCCGGTGGGTTTGGACGAGCAGTACTTC.

The chain recombines TRBV18 with TRBJ1-1; weak D call: TRBD1 (6 bases). V was shortened by 2 bases and J by 7 bases, with 14 bases between the two germline ends. CDR3 size: 14 residues. Germline CDR1 reads KGHSH; CDR2 reads LQKENI. CDR3 protein: CASSPSSGQYEAFF. The CDR3 DNA is TGTGCCAGCTCACCATCGTCCGGACAGTATGAAGCTTTCTTT.